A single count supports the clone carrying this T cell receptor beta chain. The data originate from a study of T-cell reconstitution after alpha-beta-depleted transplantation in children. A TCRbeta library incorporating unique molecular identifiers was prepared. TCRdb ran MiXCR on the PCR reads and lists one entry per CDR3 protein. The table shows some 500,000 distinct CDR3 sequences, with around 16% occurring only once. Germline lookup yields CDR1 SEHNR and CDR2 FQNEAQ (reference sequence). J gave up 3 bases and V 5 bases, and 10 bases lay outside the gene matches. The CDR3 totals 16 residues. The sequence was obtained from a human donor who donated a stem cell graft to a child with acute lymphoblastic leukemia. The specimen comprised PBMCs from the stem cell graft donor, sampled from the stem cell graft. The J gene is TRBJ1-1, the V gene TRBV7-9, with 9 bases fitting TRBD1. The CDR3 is CASSPILQGAYTEAFF. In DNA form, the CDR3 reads TGTGCCAGCAGCCCAATTCTACAGGGGGCTTACACTGAAGCTTTCTTT.